These 9 T cell receptor beta chains originate from one sample sequenced in a study of beta chain features in type 1 diabetes. No antigens are known for them. Expressed TCRB transcripts were sequenced after all isolated RNA was converted to cDNA. TCRdb's table, derived via immunoSEQ multiplex PCR, lists solely in-frame clones and lacks some. The table includes 600,000 or so clones, about 14% detected once. General study findings and limits: All four CD4+ subsets from Type 1 diabetes patients carried moderately but significantly shorter TCRB CDR3s.

Sequenced: naive CD4+ T cells from blood. The receptors derive from a man aged 18 to 30 with type 1 diabetes.

This clone was seen a few times. The gene calls are TRBV11-3 and TRBJ2-3, with TRBD2 matching over 13 bases. The CDR3 runs to 15 residues. The germline gives CDR1 SGHNT, CDR2 YENEEA. Losses at the gene ends were 1 base for V and 5 bases for J; bases not matched to a gene: 0. The DNA for the CDR3 is TGTGCCAGCAGCTTAGGGACTAGCGGGGGAGATACGCAGTATTTT. Its protein product is CASSLGTSGGDTQYF.

There are a few counts of this clone. The chain uses TRBV2 and TRBJ2-2; D is ambiguous. V was cut by 4 bases and J by 6 bases, with 9 bases left in between. This CDR3 has 13 amino acids. CDR1 and CDR2 (germline): SNHLY, FYNNEI. The CDR3 reads CASSVYIPGELFF. The CDR3 coding sequence is TGTGCCAGCAGTGTTTACATCCCCGGGGAGCTGTTTTTT.

A few counts support this clone. This chain connects TRBV4-3 to TRBJ2-2; D is ambiguous. Trimming took 1 base from V and 4 from J, leaving 10 bases between them. CDR1 and CDR2 (germline): LGHNA, YSLEER. The CDR3 sequence is 15 residues long. The CDR3 protein is CASSQVVSATGELFF. DNA for the CDR3: TGCGCCAGCAGCCAAGTCGTCAGCGCCACCGGGGAGCTGTTTTTT.

The chain carries TRBV30 and TRBJ2-3; no firm D call. Germline CDR1 reads GTSNPN; CDR2 reads SVGIG (reference sequence). The CDR3 contains 14 residues. V was clipped by 2 bases and J by 7 bases, with 16 bases between them. The CDR3 region is CAWSPTVDGNTQYF. The CDR3 nucleotides read TGTGCCTGGAGTCCAACCGTAGACGGAAATACGCAGTATTTT.

In this sample, this clone turned up a few times. The rearrangement uses TRBV5-1 and TRBJ2-1; 11 positions agree with TRBD2. The junction had 10 bases not matched to a gene; V was cut back by 4 bases and J by 10 bases. This CDR3 is 15 amino acids long. Germline V gene data show CDR1 as SGHRS and CDR2 as YFSETQ. In DNA form, the CDR3 reads TGCGCCAGCAGCGCGGGGACTAGCGGTCTGGGGGAGCAGTTCTTC. Translating gives CASSAGTSGLGEQFF.

The chain has TRBV5-6 and TRBJ1-5; D is perhaps TRBD1 (6 bases). The CDR3 loop spans 14 amino acids. Germline V lookup: CDR1 SGHDT, CDR2 YYEEEE. V shed 2 bases and J shed 5 bases, with 11 bases lying between them. The CDR3 spells CASSFRGWDQPQHF. In nucleotides, the CDR3 is TGTGCCAGCAGCTTTAGGGGGTGGGATCAGCCCCAGCATTTT.

The gene calls are TRBV7-2 and TRBJ1-5; a weak D match, TRBD1 (5 bases). The CDR3 extends over 15 amino acids. The germline V gene has CDR1 SGHTA and CDR2 FQGNSA. The V end was cut by 1 base, the J end by 4 bases, with 11 bases between. The CDR3 sequence is CASSLDRGTNQPQHF. For the CDR3, the DNA is TGTGCCAGCAGCTTAGATCGGGGCACTAATCAGCCCCAGCATTTT.

This chain uses TRBV5-6 with TRBJ2-3; 8 positions match TRBD2. Germline values: CDR1 SGHDT, CDR2 YYEEEE. V shed 2 bases, J shed 1 base, and the junction held 6 bases outside the gene matches. The CDR3 loop spans 16 amino acids. The CDR3 region is CASSFRAGVGTDTQYF. For the CDR3, the DNA is TGTGCCAGCAGCTTTCGAGCGGGAGTCGGCACAGATACGCAGTATTTT.

This clone came up a few times. The chain combines TRBV2 with TRBJ1-6; no definite D call. The CDR3 consists of 13 residues. Trimming stripped 4 bases from V and 6 bases from J, with 7 bases between. CDR1 is SNHLY, CDR2 FYNNEI, per germline. The CDR3 DNA follows: TGTGCCAGCAGTGGGCAGCGTAATTCACCCCTCCACTTT. Amino acid sequence: CASSGQRNSPLHF.